Listed here are 18 T cell receptor beta chains from one sample, sequenced in a study of Ad26.COV2.S vaccination and SARS-CoV-2 variants. Treatment described: about 20 received Ad26.COV2.S at low or high dose, single or two shots; roughly five received placebo; per-sample allocation not given. Collection of the samples took place on day 63 after the first injection of vaccine or placebo. Profiled with immunoSEQ multiplex PCR; TCRdb holds only in-frame clones, not every one. The sample consists of about 460,000 clones, 80% to 90% of them appearing once. The sequencing used peripheral blood, collected in a trial of Ad26.COV2.S vaccine versus placebo. The receptors come from a person between 18 and 65 years old who received the Ad26.COV2.S COVID-19 vaccine or a placebo.

This clone showed up just once. This chain connects TRBV7-2 to TRBJ1-2; 10 bases map to TRBD1. In germline, CDR1 is SGHTA, CDR2 FQGNSA. CDR3 length: 14 amino acids. J gave up 7 bases and V 3 bases, and 5 bases lay outside the gene matches. CDR3 residues: CASSFMTGGSGYTF. CDR3 bases: TGTGCCAGCAGCTTCATGACAGGGGGCTCTGGCTACACCTTC.

The rearrangement joins TRBV5-1 to TRBJ1-2; 8 bases line up with TRBD1. Unmatched junction bases numbered 13, after V lost 5 bases and J lost 7 bases. The CDR3 sequence is 15 residues long. Germline CDR1 and CDR2: SGHRS and YFSETQ. The CDR3 DNA is TGCGCCAGCAGTTTCGGGGGGACAGGCGACAGTGGCTACACCTTC. Translation: CASSFGGTGDSGYTF.

Written as DNA, the CDR3 is TGTGCCAGCAGCAAAGTAAGGGGTCAGGAGTCTATAAATTTTTTTGGGCAGTACTTC. Its protein is CASSKVRGQESINFFGQYF. The V gene is TRBV21-1, the J gene TRBJ2-7; no DNA check was done on the table's D call, TRBD1. TRBV21-1 has pseudogene status. There are 19 residues in the CDR3.

The DNA of the CDR3 is TGCAGCGTTGATTGGGGGGCGGGGAACTATGGCTACACCTTC. Protein sequence: CSVDWGAGNYGYTF. The V call is TRBV29-1, the J call TRBJ1-2; tentative D call: TRBD1 (6 bases). Germline assignment: CDR1 SQVTM and CDR2 ANQGSEA. This CDR3 comprises 14 residues. V lost 3 bases to trimming and J lost 2 bases, with 13 bases between them.

The chain employs TRBV28 and TRBJ1-4; 7 bases agree with TRBD1. Germline V gives CDR1 MDHEN, CDR2 SYDVKM. Trimming at V came to 3 bases and at J to 3 bases, leaving 1 base not matched to a gene. The CDR3 is made up of 14 amino acids. The CDR3 bases are TGTGCCAGCAGTTTCGGGACAGCTAATGAAAAACTGTTTTTT. The encoded protein is CASSFGTANEKLFF.

Written as DNA, the CDR3 is TGTGCCTCATACAGAGACACTAACTATGGCTACACCTTC. Protein: CASYRDTNYGYTF. The V gene is TRBV2, the J gene TRBJ1-2; D gene unclear. This CDR3 comprises 13 residues. Germline CDR1 SNHLY, CDR2 FYNNEI. V was clipped by 11 bases and J by 0 bases, with 13 bases between them.

This chain joins TRBV4-1 and TRBJ1-1; 7 bases agree with TRBD1. Germline CDR1 reads MGHRA; CDR2 reads YSYEKL. Trimming at V came to 4 bases and at J to 3 bases, leaving 2 bases not matched to a gene. This CDR3 has 13 residues. Written as DNA, the CDR3 is TGCGCCAGCAGCCGCGACAGGGACACTGAAGCTTTCTTT. Protein: CASSRDRDTEAFF.

The chain uses TRBV30 and TRBJ2-1; 8 bases line up with TRBD2. The CDR3 has 15 amino acids. The germline gives CDR1 GTSNPN, CDR2 SVGIG (reference sequence). The trim removed 3 bases at V and 2 bases at J, leaving 6 bases unmatched. The CDR3 here is CAWRGRRGAYNEQFF. CDR3 nucleotides: TGTGCCTGGAGAGGACGGCGGGGGGCCTACAATGAGCAGTTCTTC.

The chain uses TRBV6-5 and TRBJ2-5; D not resolved. The CDR3 is 14 amino acids. Germline assignment: CDR1 MNHEY and CDR2 SVGAGI. Trimming left V 6 bases short and J 1 base short, with 12 bases between. CDR3 sequence reads: CASSRLPSQETQYF. In DNA, the CDR3 is TGTGCCAGCAGCCGCCTCCCCAGCCAAGAGACCCAGTACTTC.

This chain links TRBV30 with TRBJ1-4, with TRBD1 identical over 8 bases. Germline trimming cut 3 bases from V and 10 bases from J; bases unmatched to any gene: 10. The CDR3 extends over 14 amino acids. Germline CDR1 and CDR2: GTSNPN and SVGIG (reference sequence). Here the CDR3 reads CAWSPGQAAGKLFF. The CDR3 nucleotides read TGTGCCTGGAGCCCGGGACAGGCGGCAGGAAAACTGTTTTTT. The complete variable domain, with remaining parts taken from reference TRBV30 and TRBJ1-4, reads SQTIHQWPATLVQPVGSPLSLECTVEGTSNPNLYWYRQAAGRGLQLLFYSVGIGQISSEVPQNLSASRPQDRQFILSSKKLLLSDSGFYLCAWSPGQAAGKLFFGSGTQLSVL.

The genes are TRBV9 and TRBJ2-3; D ambiguous. The CDR3 is made up of 14 amino acids. V shed 0 bases and J shed 0 bases, with 5 bases lying between them. Germline loops: CDR1 SGDLS, CDR2 YYNGEE. The CDR3 coding sequence is TGTGCCAGCAGCGTAGTCGAGAGCACAGATACGCAGTATTTT. This translates into CASSVVESTDTQYF.

This clone is a singleton in its sample. Other nucleotide sequences in the sample specify the same CDR3. CDR3 DNA: TGCGCCAGCAGCTTGGGACAGGGGGGCACAGATACGCAGTATTTT. Residues: CASSLGQGGTDTQYF. V and J are TRBV5-1 and TRBJ2-3, with TRBD1 matching over 9 bases. CDR1 is SGHRS, CDR2 YFSETQ, per germline. The J segment lost 1 base and the V segment lost 0 bases, leaving 0 bases of the junction unmatched. The CDR3 runs 15 residues.

This clone occurred a few times. V gene TRBV9 combines with J gene TRBJ1-2; 10 nucleotides line up with TRBD1. Germline CDR1 reads SGDLS; CDR2 reads YYNGEE. This CDR3 region has 16 residues. V lost 3 bases and J lost 4; bases outside the gene matches: 9. The CDR3 sequence is CASSEEGTGDIYGYTF. The CDR3 DNA is TGTGCCAGCAGCGAGGAAGGGACAGGGGATATCTATGGCTACACCTTC.

This sequence joins TRBV7-8 and TRBJ2-1, with TRBD1 matching 8 bases. The CDR3 contains 12 residues. Unmatched junction bases numbered 4, after V lost 1 base and J lost 14 bases. The V gene's germline CDR1 is SGHVS and CDR2 FQNEAQ. The CDR3 region is CASSLDPDREFF. The CDR3, as DNA: TGTGCCAGCAGCTTAGATCCGGACAGGGAGTTCTTC.

The rearrangement uses TRBV6-6 and TRBJ1-3; TRBD1 matches at 9 bases. CDR3 size: 17 residues. Unmatched junction bases numbered 9, after V lost 5 bases and J lost 1 base. In germline, CDR1 is MNHNY, CDR2 SVGAGI (reference sequence). The DNA for the CDR3 is TGTGCCAGCAGTCTTAGACAGGGGGGCTTTTCTGGAAACACCATATATTTT. It specifies CASSLRQGGFSGNTIYF.

This chain links TRBV5-6 with TRBJ1-5; D may be TRBD1 (5 bases). Germline values: CDR1 SGHDT, CDR2 YYEEEE. Trimming stripped 4 bases from V and 6 bases from J, with 14 bases between. This CDR3 spans 14 amino acids. The CDR3 spells CASSGGTGGQPQHF. As DNA, the CDR3 is TGTGCCAGCAGCGGAGGAACAGGCGGTCAGCCCCAGCATTTT.

The V call is TRBV5-1, the J call TRBJ2-3; D might be TRBD1 (5 bases). Germline-derived CDR1 and CDR2 are SGHRS and YFSETQ. This CDR3 contains 14 residues. Trimming removed 0 bases from V and 4 bases from J, with 9 bases in between. For the CDR3, the DNA is TGCGCCAGCAGCTTGGAGGGGTGGTCAGATACGCAGTATTTT. Its protein is CASSLEGWSDTQYF.

The chain carries TRBV30 and TRBJ1-1, with TRBD1 as a possible D gene (5 bases). The germline V and J ends were trimmed by 3 bases and 0 bases, with 11 bases remaining between them. This CDR3 has 14 residues. Germline V CDR1 and CDR2: GTSNPN, SVGIG (reference sequence). CDR3 residues: CAWSRWTMNTEAFF. The CDR3 DNA sequence: TGTGCCTGGAGCCGCTGGACAATGAACACTGAAGCTTTCTTT.